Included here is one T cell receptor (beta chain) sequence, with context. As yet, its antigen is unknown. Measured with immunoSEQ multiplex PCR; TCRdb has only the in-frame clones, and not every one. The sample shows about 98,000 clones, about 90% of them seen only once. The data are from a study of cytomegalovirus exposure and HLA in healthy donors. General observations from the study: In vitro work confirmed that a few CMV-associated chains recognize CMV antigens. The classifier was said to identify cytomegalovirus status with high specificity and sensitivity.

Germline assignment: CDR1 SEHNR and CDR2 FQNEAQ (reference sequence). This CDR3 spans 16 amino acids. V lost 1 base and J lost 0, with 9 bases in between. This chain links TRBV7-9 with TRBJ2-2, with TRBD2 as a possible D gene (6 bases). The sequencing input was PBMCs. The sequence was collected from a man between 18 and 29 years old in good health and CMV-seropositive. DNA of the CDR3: TGTGCCAGCAGCTTAGAAACGGGAGCGAACACCGGGGAGCTGTTTTTT. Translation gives CASSLETGANTGELFF.